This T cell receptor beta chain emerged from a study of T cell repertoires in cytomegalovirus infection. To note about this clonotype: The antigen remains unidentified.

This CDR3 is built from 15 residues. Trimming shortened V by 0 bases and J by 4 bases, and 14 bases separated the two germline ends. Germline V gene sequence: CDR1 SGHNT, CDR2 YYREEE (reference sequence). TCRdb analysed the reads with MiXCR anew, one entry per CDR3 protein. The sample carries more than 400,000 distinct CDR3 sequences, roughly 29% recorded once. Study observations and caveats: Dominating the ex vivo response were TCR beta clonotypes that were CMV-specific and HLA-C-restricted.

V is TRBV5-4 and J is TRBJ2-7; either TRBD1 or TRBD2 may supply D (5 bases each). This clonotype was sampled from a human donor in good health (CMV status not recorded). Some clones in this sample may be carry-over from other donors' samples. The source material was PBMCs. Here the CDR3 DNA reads TGTGCCAGCAGCTTGGGCAGGGTCGGGGTTTACGAGCAGTACTTC. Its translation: CASSLGRVGVYEQYF. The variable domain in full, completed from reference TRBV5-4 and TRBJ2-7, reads ETGVTQSPTHLIKTRGQQVTLRCSSQSGHNTVSWYQQALGQGPQFIFQYYREEENGRGNFPPRFSGLQFPNYSSELNVNALELDDSALYLCASSLGRVGVYEQYFGPGTRLTVT.